The clone carrying this T cell receptor beta chain was found a few times. What it binds is not known. Time point reported: pre-sensitization, week 0. Treatment reported: therapeutic diphenylcyclopropenone sensitization with weekly scalp DPC. Alopecia patients between 18 and 70 years old and suitable for DPC were used as donors. The data are from a study of human T cells and chemical hapten exposure. Across the study: Donors were sensitized with 2% DPC on the upper inner arm. Regarding the study as a whole: After DPC sensitization, TCRs above 1 in 1000 frequency showed no change.

The V gene end was trimmed by 6 bases and the J gene end by 5 bases; junction bases not matched to a gene: 17. There are 17 residues in the CDR3. A single record per CDR3 protein comes from TCRdb applying MiXCR to the RACE reads. The top ten hold about 8.2% of the sample, which has approximately 320,000 distinct CDR3 sequences, over 5% seen once. The sample here was whole blood, taken in connection with sensitization to the hapten diphenylcyclopropenone (DPC). The TCR originated in a woman aged 18-29 years with alopecia areata. Some clones in this sample may be carry-over from other donors' samples. This chain joins TRBV12-3 or TRBV12-4 and TRBJ2-7, with 9 bases aligning to TRBD2. CDR3 in DNA: TGTGCCAGCAGCCGATTCGGGACTAGCTGGGGGAAGAACGAGCAGTACTTC. The encoded protein is CASSRFGTSWGKNEQYF.